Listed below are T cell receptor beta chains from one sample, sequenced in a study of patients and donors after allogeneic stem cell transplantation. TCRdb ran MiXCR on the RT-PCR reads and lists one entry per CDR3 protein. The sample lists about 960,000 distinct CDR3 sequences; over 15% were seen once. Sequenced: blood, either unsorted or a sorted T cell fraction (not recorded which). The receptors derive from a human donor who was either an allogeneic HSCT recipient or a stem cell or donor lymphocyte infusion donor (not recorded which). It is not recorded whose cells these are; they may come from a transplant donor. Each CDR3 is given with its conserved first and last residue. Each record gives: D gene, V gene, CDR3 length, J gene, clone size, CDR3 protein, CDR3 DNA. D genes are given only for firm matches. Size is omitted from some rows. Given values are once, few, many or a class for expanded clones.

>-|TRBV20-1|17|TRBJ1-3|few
CSARDHSGQSSGNTIYF
TGCAGTGCTAGAGATCATTCCGGGCAGAGCTCTGGAAACACCATATATTTT
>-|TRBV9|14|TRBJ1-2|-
CASSVGGSAYGYTF
TGTGCCAGCAGCGTAGGAGGATCGGCCTATGGCTACACCTTC
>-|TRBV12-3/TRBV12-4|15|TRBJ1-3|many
CASSPRQVSGNTIYF
TGTGCCAGCAGTCCCCGACAGGTCTCTGGAAACACCATATATTTT
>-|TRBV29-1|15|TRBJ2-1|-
CSAVERTPSYNEQFF
TGCAGCGCTGTCGAGCGGACCCCCTCCTACAATGAGCAGTTCTTC
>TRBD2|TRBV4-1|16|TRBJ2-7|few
CASSQGEGGRFYEQYF
TGCGCCAGCAGCCAAGGGGAGGGAGGGCGGTTCTACGAGCAGTACTTC
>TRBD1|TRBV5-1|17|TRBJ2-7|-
CASSPREGVRGSYEQYF
TGCGCCAGCAGCCCAAGAGAGGGGGTCAGGGGGTCCTACGAGCAGTACTTC
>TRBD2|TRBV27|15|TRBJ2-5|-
CASSFSSGGRETQYF
TGTGCCAGCAGTTTTTCTAGCGGGGGACGGGAGACCCAGTACTTC
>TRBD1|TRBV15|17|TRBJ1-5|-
CATSRDLGQGANQPQHF
TGTGCCACCAGCAGAGATTTAGGGCAGGGGGCGAATCAGCCCCAGCATTTT
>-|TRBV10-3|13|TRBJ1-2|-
CAISLSDRNGYTF
TGTGCCATCAGTCTTAGCGACAGAAATGGCTACACCTTC
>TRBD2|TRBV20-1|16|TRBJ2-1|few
CSAFAGTSGAYNEQFF
TGCAGTGCTTTCGCCGGGACTAGCGGGGCCTACAATGAGCAGTTCTTC
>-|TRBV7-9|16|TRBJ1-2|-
CASSLGPGQPGDDYTF
TGTGCCAGCAGCTTAGGACCGGGACAACCCGGAGATGACTACACCTTC
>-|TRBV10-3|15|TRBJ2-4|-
CAISEKSSGRNIQYF
TGTGCCATCAGTGAGAAGTCCTCGGGACGGAACATTCAGTACTTC
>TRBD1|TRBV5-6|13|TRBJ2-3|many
CASSGDRGDTQYF
TGTGCCAGCAGCGGGGACAGGGGTGATACGCAGTATTTT
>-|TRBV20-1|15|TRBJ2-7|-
CSARPPGGISYEQYF
TGCAGTGCTAGACCTCCGGGCGGGATTTCCTACGAGCAGTACTTC
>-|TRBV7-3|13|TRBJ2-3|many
CASSSQSTDTQYF
TGTGCCAGCAGTTCCCAAAGCACAGATACGCAGTATTTT
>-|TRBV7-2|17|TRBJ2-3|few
CASSFGVSAGSTDTQYF
TGTGCCAGCAGCTTTGGGGTCTCCGCGGGATCCACAGATACGCAGTATTTT
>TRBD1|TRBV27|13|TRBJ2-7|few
CASSLYRDSIEYF
TGTGCCAGCAGTTTATACCGGGACAGTATCGAGTACTTC
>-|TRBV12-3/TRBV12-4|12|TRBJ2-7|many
CASSPGTYEQYF
TGTGCCAGCAGTCCGGGGACCTACGAGCAGTACTTC
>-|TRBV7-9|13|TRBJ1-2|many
CASSLGSSYGYTF
TGTGCCAGCAGCTTGGGGAGCTCCTATGGCTACACCTTC
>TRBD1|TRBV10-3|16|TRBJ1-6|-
CAISGQDRGLNSPLHF
TGTGCCATCAGTGGCCAGGACAGGGGGCTTAATTCACCCCTCCACTTT
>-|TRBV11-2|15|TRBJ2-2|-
CASSLRLFSTGELFF
TGTGCCAGCAGCTTAAGACTATTTTCCACCGGGGAGCTGTTTTTT
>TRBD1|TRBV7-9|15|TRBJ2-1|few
CASSFGQGAVNEQFF
TGTGCCAGCAGCTTCGGACAGGGGGCTGTCAATGAGCAGTTCTTC
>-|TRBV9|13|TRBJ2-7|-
CASSVDGGTEQYF
TGTGCCAGCAGCGTAGACGGCGGGACCGAGCAGTACTTC
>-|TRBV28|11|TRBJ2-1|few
CASSPRARQFF
TGTGCCAGCAGCCCGAGGGCCAGGCAGTTCTTC
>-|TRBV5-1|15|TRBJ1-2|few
CASTRDTASNYGYTF
TGCGCCAGCACACGGGATACAGCATCTAACTATGGCTACACCTTC
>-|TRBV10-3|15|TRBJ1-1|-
CAISESGGRNTEAFF
TGTGCCATCAGTGAGTCTGGGGGGCGAAACACTGAAGCTTTCTTT
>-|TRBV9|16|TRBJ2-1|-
CASSVGARKGTNEQFF
TGTGCCAGCAGCGTAGGGGCTCGGAAGGGTACGAATGAGCAGTTCTTC
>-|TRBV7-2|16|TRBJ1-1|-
CASSLNRPSPSAEAFF
TGTGCCAGCAGCTTAAACAGGCCTTCTCCGTCGGCTGAAGCTTTCTTT
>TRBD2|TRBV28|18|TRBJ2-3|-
CASSLPLAGGPRTDTQYF
TGTGCCAGCAGTTTGCCGCTAGCGGGAGGGCCCCGGACAGATACGCAGTATTTT
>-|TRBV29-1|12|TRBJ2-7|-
CSARITNYEQYF
TGCAGCGCGCGCATCACTAACTACGAGCAGTACTTC
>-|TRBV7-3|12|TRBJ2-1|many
CASSFSVGEQFF
TGTGCCAGCAGTTTCTCCGTCGGTGAGCAGTTCTTC